The 8 T cell receptor beta chains below come from one sample, sequenced in a study of blood T cells in healthy people across ages. Alongside a J-beta primer mix, a sample-barcoded 5' primer served in a second PCR lasting roughly 7 to 12 cycles. TCRdb fed the 5' RACE reads into MiXCR, producing one record per CDR3 protein. The table shows 1.2 million to 1.5 million distinct CDR3 sequences, with 42% occurring only once. Input material: blood. These receptors originate from a young woman in good health.

The gene calls are TRBV2 and TRBJ1-5; TRBD1 agrees at 10 bases. The CDR3 totals 15 residues. Germline loops: CDR1 SNHLY, CDR2 FYNNEI. The trim removed 7 bases at V and 7 bases at J, leaving 10 bases unmatched. In DNA, the CDR3 is TGTGCCAGCACCACGGGACAGGGGTTACGGCAGCCCCAGCATTTT. This encodes CASTTGQGLRQPQHF.

This clonotype was observed a few times. This sequence joins TRBV7-8 and TRBJ2-5, with D maybe TRBD2 (5 bases). V gave up 5 bases and J gave up 2 bases, with 15 bases separating them. Germline CDR1 SGHVS, CDR2 FQNEAQ. The CDR3 runs to 15 residues. The CDR3 DNA follows: TGTGCCAGCAGCCCGAACGGACTCCAACAAGAGACCCAGTACTTC. This sequence encodes CASSPNGLQQETQYF.

This clonotype was found a few times. In DNA form, the CDR3 reads TGCAGTGCTAGACCTCGGGACCGGACTAACTATGGCTACACCTTC. It translates to CSARPRDRTNYGYTF. The chain couples TRBV20-1 to TRBJ1-2, with D possibly TRBD1 on 5 matching bases. V shed 2 bases and J shed 0 bases, with 13 bases lying between them. The CDR3 spans 15 residues. Germline V gives CDR1 DFQATT, CDR2 SNEGSKA (reference sequence).

This clonotype was counted a few times. The chain combines TRBV6-1 with TRBJ2-6; D uncertain. V lost 8 bases to trimming and J lost 2 bases, with 22 bases between them. The CDR3 has 18 residues. Germline CDR1 MNHNS, CDR2 SASEGT. The CDR3 is CASRSHGLSGAGANVLTF. The CDR3 DNA follows: TGTGCCAGCCGCTCCCATGGATTATCAGGCGCTGGGGCCAACGTCCTGACTTTC.

The chain employs TRBV11-2 and TRBJ2-3; 9 bases map to TRBD1. The length of the CDR3 is 16 residues. V shed 5 bases and J 2 bases; nucleotides not matched to a gene: 8. The germline V gene encodes CDR1 SGHAT and CDR2 FQNNGV. CDR3 amino acids: CASSSIGTGITDTQYF. CDR3 sequence (DNA): TGTGCCAGCAGCAGCATAGGGACAGGGATCACAGATACGCAGTATTTT.

This clonotype was counted between two and nine times. The rearrangement links TRBV11-2 to TRBJ2-3; 12 bases are a match to TRBD2. V shed 1 base, J shed 4 bases, and the junction held 3 bases outside the gene matches. The CDR3 is 16 amino acids. Germline CDR1 reads SGHAT; CDR2 reads FQNNGV. The CDR3 loop reads CASSLVTSGGPDTQYF. The CDR3 region has the DNA TGTGCCAGCAGCTTAGTGACTAGCGGGGGCCCAGATACGCAGTATTTT. The variable domain in full, completed from reference TRBV11-2 and TRBJ2-3, reads EAGVAQSPRYKIIEKRQSVAFWCNPISGHATLYWYQQILGQGPKLLIQFQNNGVVDDSQLPKDRFSAERLKGVDSTLKIQPAKLEDSAVYLCASSLVTSGGPDTQYFGPGTRLTVL.

This clonotype was counted only a few times. The chain links TRBV4-1 to TRBJ2-3, with 11 bases matching TRBD2. The V segment lost 0 bases and the J segment 4 bases; nucleotides outside the gene matches: 12. The CDR3 contains 19 residues. The germline CDR1 and CDR2 sequences are MGHRA and YSYEKL. This chain's CDR3 is CASSQDSQGTSGGADTQYF. The CDR3 coding sequence is TGCGCCAGCAGCCAAGATAGTCAAGGGACTAGCGGAGGGGCAGATACGCAGTATTTT.

This clonotype was recorded a few times. The chain employs TRBV6-2 or TRBV6-3 and TRBJ1-2, with a tentative D call TRBD1 (6 bases). CDR3 size: 14 residues. Germline-derived CDR1 and CDR2 are MNHEY and SVGEGT. V lost 7 bases to trimming and J lost 4 bases, with 16 bases between them. The CDR3 spells CASIQTGNLYGYTF. The CDR3 DNA follows: TGTGCCAGCATCCAAACAGGGAACCTCTATGGCTACACCTTC.